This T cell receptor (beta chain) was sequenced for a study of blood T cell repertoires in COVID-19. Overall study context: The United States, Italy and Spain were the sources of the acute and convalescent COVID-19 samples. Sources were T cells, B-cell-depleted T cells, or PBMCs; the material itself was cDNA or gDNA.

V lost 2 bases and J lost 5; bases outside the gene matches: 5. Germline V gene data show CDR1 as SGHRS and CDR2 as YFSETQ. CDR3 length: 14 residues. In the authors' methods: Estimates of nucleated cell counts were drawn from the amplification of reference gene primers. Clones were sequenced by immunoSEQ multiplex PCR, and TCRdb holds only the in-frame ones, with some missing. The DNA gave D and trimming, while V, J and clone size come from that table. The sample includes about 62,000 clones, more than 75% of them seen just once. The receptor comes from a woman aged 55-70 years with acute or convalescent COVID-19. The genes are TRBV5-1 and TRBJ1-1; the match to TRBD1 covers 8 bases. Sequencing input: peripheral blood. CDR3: CASSFATGVTEAFF. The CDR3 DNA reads TGCGCCAGCAGCTTCGCGACAGGGGTAACTGAAGCTTTCTTT.